The 11 T cell receptor beta chains in this list originate from one sample, sequenced in a study of vaccination and CD4 T cells after COVID-19. Via MiXCR, TCRdb re-called the PCR reads, giving one row per CDR3 protein. The data contain about 39,000 distinct CDR3 sequences, 35% to 40% of them singletons. Time point denoted: late sampling 161 to 241 days after vaccination in three convalescent patients. The material was CD4+ T cells from blood, obtained about 7 months after SARS-CoV-2 vaccination. These receptor sequences come from a human donor who had recovered from COVID-19.

Ten or more counts support this clonotype. V and J are TRBV20-1 and TRBJ2-3, with 11 bases lining up with TRBD2. The V gene's germline CDR1 is DFQATT and CDR2 SNEGSKA (reference sequence). V dropped 4 bases and J dropped 0; count of bases not matched to a gene: 6. The CDR3 contains 16 residues. The CDR3 is CSAKAIAGGSTDTQYF. CDR3 bases: TGCAGTGCTAAAGCGATAGCGGGGGGGAGCACAGATACGCAGTATTTT.

The chain uses TRBV5-5 and TRBJ2-1; 9 nucleotides agree with TRBD2. The germline V gene encodes CDR1 SGHKS and CDR2 YYEKEE (reference sequence). V lost 4 bases, J lost 8 bases, and 10 bases stayed unmatched. CDR3 length equals 15 residues. The CDR3 bases are TGTGCCAGCAGCCCGATAGCGGGAGTCTTGGATGAGCAGTTCTTC. Translating gives CASSPIAGVLDEQFF.

CDR3 residues: CSARATGVEQYF. CDR3 nucleotides: TGCAGTGCTAGAGCTACAGGGGTCGAGCAGTACTTC. The rearrangement joins TRBV20-1 to TRBJ2-7; 7 bases map to TRBD1. There are 12 residues in the CDR3. In germline, CDR1 is DFQATT, CDR2 SNEGSKA (reference sequence). V lost 1 base and J lost 6; bases outside the gene matches: 3.

The rearrangement links TRBV6-1 to TRBJ1-1; no clear D. The CDR3 contains 14 residues. Trimming stripped 8 bases from V and 4 bases from J, with 17 bases between. The V gene's germline CDR1 is MNHNS and CDR2 SASEGT. The CDR3 DNA reads TGTGCCAGCGGTACGAGAGTATGGAGCACTGAAGCTTTCTTT. Translating gives CASGTRVWSTEAFF.

The chain combines TRBV19 with TRBJ2-7, with TRBD1 matching 8 bases. This CDR3 comprises 15 residues. Germline V gene data show CDR1 as LNHDA and CDR2 as SQIVND (reference sequence). V dropped 5 bases and J dropped 0; count of bases not matched to a gene: 6. CDR3 sequence (DNA): TGTGCCAGTAGTGCAAGGACAGGGATCTCCTACGAGCAGTACTTC. It specifies CASSARTGISYEQYF.

The V gene is TRBV12-3 or TRBV12-4, the J gene TRBJ2-5, with 7 bases that match TRBD1. This CDR3 is built from 13 residues. Germline trimming cut 4 bases from V and 10 bases from J; bases unmatched to any gene: 9. This CDR3 is CASSSTPRDSQYF. The CDR3 nucleotides are TGTGCCAGCAGTTCCACCCCTCGGGACAGCCAGTACTTC.

There are a few counts of this clonotype. The rearrangement links TRBV6-5 to TRBJ2-3, with unresolved D. Germline V CDR1 and CDR2: MNHEY, SVGAGI. The CDR3 is 15 residues long. The V end was cut by 2 bases, the J end by 2 bases, with 11 bases between. CDR3 in amino acids: CASSYGVLDTDTQYF. Here the CDR3 DNA reads TGTGCCAGCAGTTACGGGGTGTTGGACACAGATACGCAGTATTTT.

In its sample, this clonotype was seen once. V usage is TRBV10-3 and J usage is TRBJ1-3, with a tentative D call TRBD1 (5 bases). V was trimmed by 6 bases and J by 0 bases, leaving 15 bases between them. The CDR3 is 16 amino acids. Looked up from germline, CDR1 is ENHRY and CDR2 is SYGVKD. The CDR3 DNA sequence: TGTGCCATCAGAGCCACAGGACTCGACTCTGGAAACACCATATATTTT. Its translation is CAIRATGLDSGNTIYF.

This clonotype has just a few counts. The rearrangement uses TRBV20-1 and TRBJ2-3; no clear D. Germline CDR1 is DFQATT and CDR2 is SNEGSKA (reference sequence). There are 14 residues in the CDR3. With 1 base removed from V and 1 base from J, the gap between germline ends came to 9 bases. CDR3 DNA: TGCAGTGCTAGAGCAGTTCCCGGCACAGATACGCAGTATTTT. This sequence encodes CSARAVPGTDTQYF.

This chain joins TRBV5-4 and TRBJ2-2; 8 bases map to TRBD2. Trimming cost V 4 bases and J 4 bases; bases outside gene matches: 6. Germline CDR1 and CDR2: SGHNT and YYREEE (reference sequence). The CDR3 sequence is 15 residues long. The CDR3 region is CASSTGLAPTGELFF. CDR3 DNA: TGTGCCAGCAGCACTGGACTAGCCCCCACCGGGGAGCTGTTTTTT. Full variable domain (rest looked up from reference TRBV5-4 and TRBJ2-2): ETGVTQSPTHLIKTRGQQVTLRCSSQSGHNTVSWYQQALGQGPQFIFQYYREEENGRGNFPPRFSGLQFPNYSSELNVNALELDDSALYLCASSTGLAPTGELFFGEGSRLTVL.

V usage is TRBV2 and J usage is TRBJ1-2; 8 bases agree with TRBD1. Germline CDR1 reads SNHLY; CDR2 reads FYNNEI. This CDR3 region has 14 residues. With 1 base clipped from V and 8 bases from J, the junction kept 6 bases outside the gene matches. CDR3 DNA: TGTGCCAGCAGTGAAGGGACAGGGACGTGGGGCTACACCTTC. Amino acids: CASSEGTGTWGYTF.